A single T cell receptor (beta chain) is shown here with its context. This receptor's antigen is unknown. No base quality information exists; no much larger clone differs at one position. Taken with the paper, the label for time point translates to: baseline before first vaccination. Vaccinee samples were obtained from the UK trials COV001 and COV002, which included a single-blind randomized controlled phase 2/3 trial of AZD1222 (ChAdOx1 nCoV-19) in healthy adults. For TCRbeta chain sequencing, PBMC samples from trial participants were taken at day 0 and at day 28 after the second dose. This entry is derived from a study of T cell responses to AZD1222 COVID-19 vaccine listed by TCRdb under 2021. For the study in its entirety: AZD1222 recipients with second doses at about 4 weeks or about 12 weeks were pooled, because spike-specific TCR depth and breadth did not differ between schedules. TCR sequencing covered fewer than 250 trial participants: 200 to 210 given two doses of AZD1222 and about 26 given two doses of MenACWY control vaccine. Enrollment into the trials was organized by age into subgroups of 18-55, 56-69 and 70-plus years, and those subgroups contained about 160, 30 and 59 TCR-sequenced participants, respectively. What the authors observed across the whole study: Conclusions about previously exposed vaccinees are limited, since just five or six AZD1222 recipients were seropositive for SARS-CoV-2 at baseline. Nearly half of unique spike-specific TCRs reportedly recognized epitopes outside regions mutated in the B.1.351 and B.1.1.7 variants. The 56-69-year group was small, and its depth increase did not reach significance, likely because of low power. CD4 TCRs associated with the vaccine covered the entire spike protein, and the dominant responses were in regions 160-218 and 743-854. A significant rise in spike-specific TCR breadth and depth was observed after two AZD1222 doses relative to day 0 and relative to MenACWY recipients. Participants were mostly white British, with more females than males. The authors suggested clonal diversity may have been underestimated. Because no day 14 peak-response samples were available, repertoires were characterized only after the peak T cell response.

The germline V gene sets CDR1 to KGHSH and CDR2 to LQKENI. From its cysteine to its phenylalanine, the CDR3 spans 15 amino acids. Solely the CDR3 DNA is kept, with 45 bases framed from the first base. V is shortened by 0 bases, J by 1 base, and the region joining them spans 9 bases. The CDR3 regions of human TCRbeta chains were analyzed by immunosequencing. The original methods were these. Repertoire TCRs were checked for matches against a reference library of SARS-CoV-2-specific TCRs that had been generated using the MIRA antigen-specificity platform. Breadth meant the fraction of unique TCRs that were SARS-CoV-2-associated, whereas depth meant the fraction of total T cells that were SARS-CoV-2-associated. Using the MIRA data, each spike-specific TCR was assigned both to the spike region to which the TCR was reactive and to a CD4 or CD8 class. Log10-transformed breadth and depth values were compared by one-way ANOVA with Sidak's multiple comparisons tests. The table comes from immuneACCESS by way of TCRdb, which keeps in-frame sequences with V and J called. Part of the clones is missing from these tables; in studies checked, under half for an unresolved V gene and the rest for unknown reasons. The V and J calls and clone size come from that table; D and trimming were worked out from the DNA. Within this sample are about 110,000 clones, with around 84% of them counted one time only. The ten largest clones capture over 3% of the sample.

The sequence came from an adult in good health. The V gene is TRBV18 and the J gene is TRBJ2-5; a weak D assignment points to TRBD1 (5 bases agree). The sample here was peripheral blood, taken on day 0 of AZD1222 vaccination. The CDR3 reads as follows: CASSPPGVPQETQYF. Here is the DNA: TGTGCCAGCTCACCACCAGGGGTACCCCAAGAGACCCAGTACTTC.